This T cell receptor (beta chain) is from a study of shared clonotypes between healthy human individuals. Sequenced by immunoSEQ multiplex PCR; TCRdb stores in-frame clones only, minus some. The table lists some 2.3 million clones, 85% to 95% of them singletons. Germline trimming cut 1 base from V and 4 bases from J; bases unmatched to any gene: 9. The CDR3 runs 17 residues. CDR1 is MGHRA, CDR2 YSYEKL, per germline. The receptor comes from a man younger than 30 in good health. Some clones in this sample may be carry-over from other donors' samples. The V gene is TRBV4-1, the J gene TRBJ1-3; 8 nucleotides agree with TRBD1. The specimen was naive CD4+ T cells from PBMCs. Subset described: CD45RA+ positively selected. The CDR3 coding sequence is TGCGCCAGCAGCCAAGTTTTTAACAGGGGGAACGGAAACACCATATATTTT. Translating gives CASSQVFNRGNGNTIYF.